The clone carrying this T cell receptor beta chain has just one count. Its matching antigen is unknown. Germline and junction disagree at one end, which may indicate a read error. The V gene's germline CDR1 is SNHLY and CDR2 FYNNEI. This CDR3 spans 13 amino acids. This specimen belongs to a study of CD8 T cells in ankylosing spondylitis. Overall study results and limits: CD8+ disease-linked clones were present at relatively low frequencies in blood. In ankylosing spondylitis blood, a motif of seven or eight highly homologous TCR beta variants appeared characteristic. Clones linked to disease were reported to show significant enrichment in matched ankylosing spondylitis synovial fluid. Prior work had noted some motif variants in reactive arthritis blood and synovial fluid.

TCRdb called the 5' RACE reads again in MiXCR, with one record for every CDR3 protein. The data show approximately 350,000 distinct CDR3 sequences, 20% to 25% seen once. This TCR was sampled from a male donor with ankylosing spondylitis or in good health (not recorded which). Sequencing was carried out using blood, either unsorted or a sorted T cell fraction (not recorded which). The gene calls are TRBV2 and TRBJ2-7, with 8 bases lining up with TRBD1. CDR3 amino acids: CASRYIWQGARNF. CDR3 DNA: TGTGCCAGCCGATACATATGGCAGGGGGCGAGGAACTTC.